What follows are 13 T cell receptor beta chains derived from one specimen sequenced in a study of cytomegalovirus exposure and HLA in healthy donors. With 60 Vbeta and 13 Jbeta primers, the PCR was carried out. The protocol was immunoSEQ multiplex PCR, while the TCRdb copy is restricted to in-frame clones and leaves out a portion. The sample shows 150,000 to 180,000 clones, 60% to 80% of them seen only once. The sample was PBMCs. These receptors came from a man aged 30 to 39 in good health and CMV-seropositive.

This clone has just a few counts. V is TRBV9 and J is TRBJ2-7; D may be TRBD2 (6 bases). Germline V gene sequence: CDR1 SGDLS, CDR2 YYNGEE. Trimming pared 0 bases from V and 3 bases from J, leaving 16 bases between. The CDR3 extends over 16 amino acids. CDR3 coding DNA: TGTGCCAGCAGCGTAGGCGGGGTAGATTTCGTCTACGAGCAGTACTTC. This codes for CASSVGGVDFVYEQYF.

This clone has only a few counts. The chain carries TRBV19 and TRBJ2-7, with D tentatively TRBD1 (6 bases). Trimming shortened V by 5 bases and J by 2 bases, and 13 bases separated the two germline ends. This CDR3 has 14 amino acids. Germline lookup yields CDR1 LNHDA and CDR2 SQIVND (reference sequence). The CDR3 DNA reads TGTGCCAGTAGTCCAATGACAGGTACCTACGAGCAGTACTTC. Its protein product is CASSPMTGTYEQYF.

This rearrangement joins TRBV19 to TRBJ1-1; D ambiguous. Germline CDR1 LNHDA, CDR2 SQIVND (reference sequence). The CDR3 runs to 14 residues. Trimming took 3 bases from V and 4 from J, leaving 12 bases between them. The CDR3 coding sequence is TGTGCCAGTAGTATTAACGCACCGGGCACTGAAGCTTTCTTT. Protein product: CASSINAPGTEAFF.

This rearrangement joins TRBV29-1 to TRBJ2-1; D is undetermined. With 2 bases removed from V and 0 bases from J, the gap between germline ends came to 8 bases. The CDR3 has 14 residues. Germline loops: CDR1 SQVTM, CDR2 ANQGSEA. CDR3 in amino acids: CSVELRSSYNEQFF. The CDR3 coding sequence is TGCAGCGTTGAATTGCGGAGCTCCTACAATGAGCAGTTCTTC.

The J gene is TRBJ2-7, the V gene TRBV14; D gene unclear. This CDR3 comprises 12 residues. The ends were cut back, 4 bases at V and 3 bases at J, with 7 bases in the middle. Germline V gene data show CDR1 as SGHDN and CDR2 as FVKESK. CDR3 nucleotides: TGTGCCAGCAGCCGAAGCCACTACGAGCAGTACTTC. Translation gives CASSRSHYEQYF.

The chain carries TRBV10-3 and TRBJ1-5; D is perhaps TRBD1 (6 bases). Per the germline V gene, CDR1 is ENHRY and CDR2 is SYGVKD. Trimming cost V 10 bases and J 1 base, with 8 bases left between them. The CDR3 contains 12 residues. The CDR3 DNA sequence: TGTGCCACCGGACAGAGCAATCAGCCCCAGCATTTT. Protein product: CATGQSNQPQHF.

Written as DNA, the CDR3 is TGTGCCAGTAGCTCTACACAGGGAAGCGAGCAGTACTTC. It encodes CASSSTQGSEQYF. The chain joins TRBV19 to TRBJ2-7; D perhaps matches TRBD1 (6 bases). CDR3 size: 13 residues. Trimming removed 6 bases at V and 6 bases at J, with 15 bases between. The germline gives CDR1 LNHDA, CDR2 SQIVND (reference sequence). The entire variable domain, with the rest obtained from reference TRBV19 and TRBJ2-7, is as follows: DGGITQSPKYLFRKEGQNVTLSCEQNLNHDAMYWYRQDPGQGLRLIYYSQIVNDFQKGDIAEGYSVSREKKESFPLTVTSAQKNPTAFYLCASSSTQGSEQYFGPGTRLTVT.

V usage is TRBV7-9 and J usage is TRBJ2-3; 15 bases map to TRBD2. V was clipped by 4 bases and J by 2 bases; unmatched bases: 7. This CDR3 comprises 18 residues. Germline CDR1 reads SEHNR; CDR2 reads FQNEAQ (reference sequence). DNA for the CDR3: TGTGCCAGCAGCTCACCGGGACTAGCGGGAGGACTCACAGATACGCAGTATTTT. Translation gives CASSSPGLAGGLTDTQYF. Complete variable domain (other parts from reference TRBV7-9 and TRBJ2-3): DTGVSQNPRHKITKRGQNVTFRCDPISEHNRLYWYRQTLGQGPEFLTYFQNEAQLEKSRLLSDRFSAERPKGSFSTLEIQRTEQGDSAMYLCASSSPGLAGGLTDTQYFGPGTRLTVL.

V gene TRBV18 combines with J gene TRBJ2-3; 8 nucleotides line up with TRBD2. CDR1 and CDR2 from the germline V gene are KGHSH and LQKENI. With 10 bases clipped from V and 7 bases from J, the junction kept 10 bases outside the gene matches. The CDR3 is made up of 13 amino acids. The CDR3 sequence is CATALAEGNTQYF. The CDR3 bases are TGTGCCACCGCACTAGCGGAGGGAAATACGCAGTATTTT. Full variable domain (outside the CDR3, taken from reference TRBV18 and TRBJ2-3): NAGVMQNPRHLVRRRGQEARLRCSPMKGHSHVYWYRQLPEEGLKFMVYLQKENIIDESGMPKERFSAEFPKEGPSILRIQQVVRGDSAAYFCATALAEGNTQYFGPGTRLTVL.

This clone is a singleton in its sample. This chain uses TRBV6-1 with TRBJ2-1; the match to TRBD2 covers 9 bases. Trimming took 6 bases from V and 9 from J; bases not matched to a gene: 3. There are 12 residues in the CDR3. The V gene's germline CDR1 is MNHNS and CDR2 SASEGT. The CDR3 bases are TGTGCCAGCAGCTATAGCGGGAGTGAGCAGTTCTTC. This encodes CASSYSGSEQFF.

The chain recombines TRBV28 with TRBJ2-7, with no clear D. V was pared by 1 base and J by 2 bases, with 9 bases between. This CDR3 is 14 amino acids long. Germline V gives CDR1 MDHEN, CDR2 SYDVKM. The CDR3 region is CASSLFAVAYEQYF. As DNA, the CDR3 is TGTGCCAGCAGTTTATTTGCAGTTGCCTACGAGCAGTACTTC.

The genes are TRBV2 and TRBJ2-7; 11 bases map to TRBD2. The CDR3 has 13 amino acids. J was trimmed by 10 bases and V by 8 bases; bases with no gene match: 10. Germline V gives CDR1 SNHLY, CDR2 FYNNEI. The DNA of the CDR3 is TGTGCCAGCGTGATGCTAGCGGGAGGTACCCAGTACTTC. This sequence encodes CASVMLAGGTQYF.

This clone was seen only once. The chain has TRBV6-5 and TRBJ2-7; TRBD1 might be the D (6 bases). CDR1 and CDR2 (germline): MNHEY, SVGAGI. Trimming removed 4 bases from V and 0 bases from J, with 10 bases in between. This CDR3 is built from 14 residues. The CDR3 protein is CASSFQGPSYEQYF. CDR3 sequence (DNA): TGTGCCAGCAGTTTTCAGGGGCCCTCCTACGAGCAGTACTTC.